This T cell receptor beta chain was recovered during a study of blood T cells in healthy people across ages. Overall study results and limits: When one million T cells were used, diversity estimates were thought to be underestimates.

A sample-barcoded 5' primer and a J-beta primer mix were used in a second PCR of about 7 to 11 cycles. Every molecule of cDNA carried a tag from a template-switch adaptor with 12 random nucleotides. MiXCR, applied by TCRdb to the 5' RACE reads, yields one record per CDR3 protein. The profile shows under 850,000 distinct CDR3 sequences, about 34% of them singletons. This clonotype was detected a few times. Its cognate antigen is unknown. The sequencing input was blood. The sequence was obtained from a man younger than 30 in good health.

The CDR3 spells CSASVGEAYEQYF. For the CDR3, the DNA is TGCAGTGCTAGCGTGGGGGAGGCCTACGAGCAGTACTTC. J is TRBJ2-7 and V is TRBV20-1; possibly TRBD2 for D (6 bases). Trimming removed 3 bases from V and 2 bases from J, with 11 bases in between. The germline gives CDR1 DFQATT, CDR2 SNEGSKA (reference sequence). The CDR3 covers 13 residues.